Here is one T cell receptor beta chain with its context. Nashville, Tennessee was home to all donors, who were Caucasian adults. Here immunoSEQ multiplex PCR was the method, and the copy in TCRdb shows in-frame clones only, minus some. The data show approximately 530,000 clones, 90% to 96% seen once. The sample is drawn from a study of shared clonotypes between healthy human individuals. Trimming removed 5 bases at V and 9 bases at J, with 16 bases between. CDR1 and CDR2 (germline): SGHAT, FQNNGV. CDR3 size: 14 residues. Source material: naive CD4+ T cells sorted from blood. The subset here: CD45RA+ positively selected. This clonotype was obtained from a woman aged 25-40 years in good health. This rearrangement joins TRBV11-2 to TRBJ2-2; D perhaps matches TRBD2 (5 bases). This CDR3 reads CASSEDFRSRELFF. The CDR3 DNA reads as TGTGCCAGCAGCGAGGACTTCCGATCAAGGGAGCTGTTTTTT.